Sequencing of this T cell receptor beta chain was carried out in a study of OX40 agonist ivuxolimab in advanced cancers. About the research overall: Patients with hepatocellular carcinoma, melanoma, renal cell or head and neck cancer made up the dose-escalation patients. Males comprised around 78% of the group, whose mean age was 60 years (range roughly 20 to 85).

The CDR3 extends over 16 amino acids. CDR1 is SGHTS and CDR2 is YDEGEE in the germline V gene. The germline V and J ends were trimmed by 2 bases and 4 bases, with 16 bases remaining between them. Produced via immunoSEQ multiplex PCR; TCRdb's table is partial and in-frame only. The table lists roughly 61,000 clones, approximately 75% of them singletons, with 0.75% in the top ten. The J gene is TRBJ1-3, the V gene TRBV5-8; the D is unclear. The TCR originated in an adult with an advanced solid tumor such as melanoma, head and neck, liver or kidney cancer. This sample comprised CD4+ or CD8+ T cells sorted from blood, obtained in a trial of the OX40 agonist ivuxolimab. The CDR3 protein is CASSFGEADVGNTIYF. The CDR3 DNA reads TGTGCCAGCAGCTTCGGGGAAGCGGACGTCGGAAACACCATATATTTT.